The T cell receptor beta chain under discussion was sequenced for a study of blood T cell repertoires in COVID-19. Clones were read by immunoSEQ multiplex PCR, and TCRdb kept only the in-frame ones, dropping some. The sample has 25,000 to 35,000 clones; 60% to 80% are singletons. The sequence was obtained from a woman in her seventies with active or convalescent COVID-19. Sequenced input: peripheral blood.

The CDR3 sequence: CASSLAGGHGYTF. The CDR3 bases are TGTGCCAGCAGCTTGGCCGGAGGTCATGGCTACACCTTC. This chain joins TRBV5-6 and TRBJ1-2; unclear D gene. V lost 0 bases and J 6 bases, leaving 9 bases between the germline ends. The CDR3 runs 13 residues. CDR1 is SGHDT, CDR2 YYEEEE, per germline.